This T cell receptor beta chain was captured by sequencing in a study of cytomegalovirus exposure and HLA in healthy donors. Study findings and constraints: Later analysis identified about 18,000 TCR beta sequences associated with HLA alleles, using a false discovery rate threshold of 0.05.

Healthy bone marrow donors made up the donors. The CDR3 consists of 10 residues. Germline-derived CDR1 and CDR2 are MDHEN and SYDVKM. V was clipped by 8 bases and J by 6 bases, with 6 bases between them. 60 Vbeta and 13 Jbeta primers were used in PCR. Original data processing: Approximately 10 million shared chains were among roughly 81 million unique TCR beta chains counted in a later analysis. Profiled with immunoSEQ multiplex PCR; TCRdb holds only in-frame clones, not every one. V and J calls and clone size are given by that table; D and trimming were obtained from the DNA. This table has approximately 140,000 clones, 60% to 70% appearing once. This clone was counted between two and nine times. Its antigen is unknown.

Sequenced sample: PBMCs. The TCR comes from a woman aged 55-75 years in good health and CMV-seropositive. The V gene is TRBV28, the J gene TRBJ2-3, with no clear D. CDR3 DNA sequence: TGTGCCAGCGGTCGGGATACGCAGTATTTT. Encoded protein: CASGRDTQYF.